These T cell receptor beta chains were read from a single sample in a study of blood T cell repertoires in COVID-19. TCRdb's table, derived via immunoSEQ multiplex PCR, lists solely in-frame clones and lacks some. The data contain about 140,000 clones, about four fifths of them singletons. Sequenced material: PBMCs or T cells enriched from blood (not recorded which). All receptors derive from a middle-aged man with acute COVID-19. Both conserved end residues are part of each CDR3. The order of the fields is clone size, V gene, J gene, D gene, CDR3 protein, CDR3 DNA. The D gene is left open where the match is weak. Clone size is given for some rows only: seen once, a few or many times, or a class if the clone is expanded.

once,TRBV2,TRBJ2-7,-,CATRKERASYEQYF,TGTGCCACCAGGAAGGAGCGGGCCTCCTACGAGCAGTACTTC
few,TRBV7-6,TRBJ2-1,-,CASSLARDNSPREQFF,TGTGCCAGCAGCTTAGCCCGGGACAACTCTCCACGGGAGCAGTTCTTC
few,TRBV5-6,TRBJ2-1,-,CASSLVVALGSYNEQFF,TGTGCCAGCAGCTTGGTTGTAGCGCTAGGCTCCTACAATGAGCAGTTCTTC
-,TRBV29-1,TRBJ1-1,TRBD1,CSVRQGSMNTEAFF,TGCAGCGTACGACAGGGTTCCATGAACACTGAAGCTTTCTTT
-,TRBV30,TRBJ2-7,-,CAWSVGFRGISYEQYF,TGTGCCTGGAGTGTGGGGTTTCGAGGGATTTCCTACGAGCAGTACTTC
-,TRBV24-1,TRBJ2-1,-,CATSDLHETPRGSYNEQFF,TGTGCCACCAGTGATTTGCATGAGACTCCGCGCGGCTCCTACAATGAGCAGTTCTTC
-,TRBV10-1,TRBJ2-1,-,CASSDIAETHNEQFF,TGCGCCAGCAGTGATATAGCGGAAACTCACAATGAGCAGTTCTTC
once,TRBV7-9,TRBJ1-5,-,CASSEGVNQPQHF,TGTGCCAGCAGCGAGGGCGTCAATCAGCCCCAGCATTTT
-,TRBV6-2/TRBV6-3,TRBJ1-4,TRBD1,CASSMDRGLSKLFF,TGTGCCAGCAGCATGGACAGGGGGCTTTCGAAACTGTTTTTT
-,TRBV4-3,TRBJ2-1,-,CASSPHLALSNEQFF,TGCGCCAGCAGCCCCCACCTTGCCCTGAGCAATGAGCAGTTCTTC
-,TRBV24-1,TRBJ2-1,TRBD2,CANAGTTQFF,TGTGCCAACGCCGGGACTACGCAGTTCTTC
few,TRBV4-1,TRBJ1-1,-,CASSPPGTPNTEAFF,TGCGCCAGCAGCCCACCCGGGACACCGAACACTGAAGCTTTCTTT
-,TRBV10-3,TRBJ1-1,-,CAISEGGTEAFF,TGTGCCATCAGTGAGGGAGGCACTGAAGCTTTCTTT
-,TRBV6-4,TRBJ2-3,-,CASSDPAIELVPNTDTQYF,TGTGCCAGCAGTGACCCCGCCATCGAACTAGTCCCAAACACAGATACGCAGTATTTT
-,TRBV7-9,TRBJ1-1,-,CASSLGAGNTEAFF,TGTGCCAGCAGCTTAGGGGCGGGGAACACTGAAGCTTTCTTT
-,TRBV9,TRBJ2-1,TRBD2,CASSPRGTSGNNEQFF,TGTGCCAGCAGCCCTAGAGGGACTAGCGGTAACAATGAGCAGTTCTTC
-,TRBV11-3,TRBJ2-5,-,CASSLGQNAQETQYF,TGTGCCAGCAGCTTAGGGCAGAATGCACAAGAGACCCAGTACTTC
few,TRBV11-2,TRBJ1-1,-,CASSLALDREAFF,TGTGCCAGCAGCTTAGCCTTGGACAGAGAAGCTTTCTTT
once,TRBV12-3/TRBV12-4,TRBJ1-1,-,CASSLTTTEAFF,TGTGCCAGCAGTTTGACTACCACTGAAGCTTTCTTT
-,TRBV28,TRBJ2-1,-,CASSFGRGYNEQFF,TGTGCCAGCAGTTTTGGCAGGGGATACAATGAGCAGTTCTTC
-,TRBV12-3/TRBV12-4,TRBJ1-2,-,CASSPGTTKGYTF,TGTGCCAGCAGTCCCGGGACAACAAAGGGCTACACCTTC
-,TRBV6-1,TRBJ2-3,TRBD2,CASSGGARRGASTDTQYF,TGTGCCAGCAGTGGCGGAGCACGGCGGGGGGCCAGCACAGATACGCAGTATTTT
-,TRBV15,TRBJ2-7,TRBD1,CATSTGTGFSYEQYF,TGTGCCACCAGCACCGGGACAGGGTTTTCCTACGAGCAGTACTTC
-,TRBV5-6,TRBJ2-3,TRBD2,CASSPTSGVFIRSDTQYF,TGTGCCAGCAGCCCGACTAGCGGGGTTTTTATTCGGTCAGATACGCAGTATTTT
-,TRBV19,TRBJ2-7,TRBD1,CASSRGQLSYEQYF,TGTGCCAGTAGTAGGGGACAGCTCTCCTACGAGCAGTACTTC
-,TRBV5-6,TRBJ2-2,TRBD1,CASSKDRGLTGELFF,TGTGCCAGCAGCAAGGACAGGGGGCTTACCGGGGAGCTGTTTTTT
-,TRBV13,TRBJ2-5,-,CASSFGLNFAQYF,TGTGCCAGCAGCTTTGGACTGAACTTCGCCCAGTACTTC
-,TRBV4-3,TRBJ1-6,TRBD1,CASSQDPGRGNSPLHF,TGCGCCAGCAGCCAAGATCCGGGCAGGGGGAATTCACCCCTCCACTTT
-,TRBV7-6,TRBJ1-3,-,CASSLGPKGERGNTIYF,TGTGCCAGCAGCTTAGGCCCAAAGGGGGAGCGTGGAAACACCATATATTTT